A selection of T cell receptor beta chains follows, all from one sample in a study of T cell changes during pregnancy in multiple sclerosis. Using immunoSEQ multiplex PCR, the repertoire was profiled, and TCRdb retains in-frame clones only, with some absent. The data hold around 36,000 clones, with more than 80% observed a single time. This specimen was CD4+ T cells from peripheral blood mononuclear cells, taken in the third trimester of pregnancy. These receptors originate from a female donor with multiple sclerosis, enrolled in a pregnancy study. The CDR3 runs from the conserved cysteine through the conserved F or W. Fields, in order: J gene, D gene, clone size, V gene, CDR3 protein, CDR3 DNA. D genes are given only for firm matches. Some rows mark clone size as missing; the rest say once, few, many or name a class of expanded clone.

TRBJ2-3 . once TRBV9 CASSVSSTDTQYF TGTGCCAGCAGCGTATCGAGCACAGATACGCAGTATTTT
TRBJ2-3 TRBD2 . TRBV28 CASSSLAGVADTQYF TGTGCCAGCAGTTCATTAGCGGGAGTGGCAGATACGCAGTATTTT
TRBJ2-5 . once TRBV28 CASSHKQSYQETQYF TGTGCCAGCAGTCATAAACAGTCGTACCAAGAGACCCAGTACTTC
TRBJ2-3 TRBD2 . TRBV5-1 CASSLAPGGAGGLTDTQYF TGCGCCAGCAGCTTGGCCCCAGGGGGAGCGGGAGGACTCACAGATACGCAGTATTTT
TRBJ2-2 . . TRBV11-3 CASSLRGSLNTGELFF TGTGCCAGCAGCTTACGAGGATCTCTGAACACCGGGGAGCTGTTTTTT
TRBJ2-7 TRBD1 . TRBV2 CASTQGAYEQYF TGTGCCAGCACGCAGGGGGCCTACGAGCAGTACTTC
TRBJ2-1 . . TRBV5-4 CASSSRRGSGGGNEQFF TGTGCCAGCAGCTCGCGAAGGGGTAGCGGTGGGGGCAATGAGCAGTTCTTC
TRBJ2-7 . . TRBV14 CASSQAPWRGNYEQYF TGTGCCAGCAGCCAAGCACCATGGCGGGGAAACTACGAGCAGTACTTC
TRBJ2-1 . . TRBV19 CASSSEAGFGNEQFF TGTGCCAGTAGTTCGGAGGCAGGCTTTGGCAATGAGCAGTTCTTC
TRBJ1-5 . . TRBV27 CASSQTRQGNQPQHF TGTGCCAGCAGCCAAACCCGACAGGGCAATCAGCCCCAGCATTTT
TRBJ1-4 TRBD1 . TRBV28 CASSLGQGYEKLFF TGTGCCAGCAGTTTAGGACAGGGGTATGAAAAACTGTTTTTT
TRBJ1-2 TRBD1 once TRBV4-1 CASSQVGGFYGYTF TGCGCCAGCAGCCAAGTAGGGGGCTTTTATGGCTACACCTTC
TRBJ1-1 TRBD1 . TRBV28 CASSGGQVSEAFF TGTGCCAGCAGTGGAGGACAGGTCTCCGAAGCTTTCTTT
TRBJ1-1 . . TRBV19 CASSIEGREAFF TGTGCCAGTAGTATAGAGGGCAGAGAAGCTTTCTTT
TRBJ2-6 . . TRBV9 CASSVVQGPSGANVLTF TGTGCCAGCAGCGTAGTACAGGGTCCCTCTGGGGCCAACGTCCTGACTTTC
TRBJ2-3 . . TRBV15 CATRGRRTDTQYF TGTGCCACCAGGGGCCGACGTACAGATACGCAGTATTTT
TRBJ1-5 . few TRBV27 CASSFRGQARPQHF TGTGCCAGCAGTTTTAGGGGCCAAGCTCGGCCCCAGCATTTT
TRBJ2-7 TRBD1 . TRBV19 CASSLLGTVGEQYF TGTGCCAGTAGCCTACTCGGGACAGTTGGCGAGCAGTACTTC